The 31 T cell receptor beta chains below all came from one sample that was sequenced in a study of T cell repertoires in cytomegalovirus infection. Each CDR3 protein is one row after TCRdb ran MiXCR on the reads. The data contain 740,000 or so distinct CDR3 sequences, roughly a third of them seen just once; the ten biggest clones take up 2.5% to 3.5%. The sequenced sample consisted of PBMCs. The origin of the receptors is a human donor in good health (CMV status not recorded). Some clones in this sample may be carry-over from other donors' samples.

This clonotype was detected a few times. In nucleotides, the CDR3 is TGTGCCAGCAGTTTGCCAAGGGACAGGGAGGCATACGGCTACACCTTC. Protein product: CASSLPRDREAYGYTF. This chain links TRBV28 with TRBJ1-2; TRBD1 aligns across 9 bases. The length of the CDR3 is 16 residues. In germline, CDR1 is MDHEN, CDR2 SYDVKM. Germline trimming cut 3 bases from V and 8 bases from J; bases unmatched to any gene: 13.

Only a few counts were recorded for this clonotype. The CDR3 nucleotides are TGTGCCAGCATCTCGGACAACAGGGGAAGCAACTATGGCTACACCTTC. Translated: CASISDNRGSNYGYTF. The V gene is TRBV28, the J gene TRBJ1-2; 7 nucleotides align to TRBD1. Germline values: CDR1 MDHEN, CDR2 SYDVKM. The CDR3 extends over 16 amino acids. Trimming cost V 7 bases and J 2 bases; bases outside gene matches: 13.

This clonotype appeared a few times. The chain combines TRBV12-3 or TRBV12-4 with TRBJ1-1; D is possibly TRBD1 (5 bases). This CDR3 contains 14 residues. V dropped 5 bases and J dropped 3 bases, with 13 bases sitting between them. CDR3 amino acids: CASSPVPGYTEAFF. The CDR3 DNA reads TGTGCCAGCAGTCCGGTCCCAGGGTACACTGAAGCTTTCTTT.

V and J are TRBV5-1 and TRBJ2-5; 11 bases are a match to TRBD2. The CDR3 consists of 17 residues. Per the germline V gene, CDR1 is SGHRS and CDR2 is YFSETQ. Unmatched junction bases numbered 7, after V lost 2 bases and J lost 1 base. The CDR3 reads CASSLSAGTSGQETQYF. The CDR3 coding sequence is TGCGCCAGCAGCTTAAGTGCCGGGACTAGCGGCCAAGAGACCCAGTACTTC.

The rearrangement uses TRBV7-8 and TRBJ2-7; TRBD2 agrees at 9 bases. The CDR3 loop spans 14 amino acids. Losses at the gene ends were 7 bases for V and 0 bases for J; bases not matched to a gene: 4. CDR1 and CDR2 from the germline V gene are SGHVS and FQNEAQ. The CDR3 loop reads CASNPSGISYEQYF. As DNA, the CDR3 is TGTGCCAGCAACCCTAGCGGGATCTCCTACGAGCAGTACTTC.

The chain carries TRBV6-6 and TRBJ2-5; TRBD1 matches 11 bases. The CDR3 contains 15 residues. Germline CDR1 reads MNHNY; CDR2 reads SVGAGI (reference sequence). J lost 5 bases, V lost 2 bases, and 4 bases had no gene match. In DNA form, the CDR3 reads TGTGCCAGCAGTTACCTGGACAGGGGGCACGAGACCCAGTACTTC. Protein sequence: CASSYLDRGHETQYF.

The V call is TRBV28, the J call TRBJ2-2; 10 bases agree with TRBD1. The V gene's germline CDR1 is MDHEN and CDR2 SYDVKM. V gave up 6 bases and J gave up 6 bases; unmatched junction bases: 7. The CDR3 contains 15 residues. Here the CDR3 DNA reads TGTGCCAGCAGGGGGGACAGGGGATCGGCCGGGGAGCTGTTTTTT. Translation gives CASRGDRGSAGELFF.

This clonotype was observed once. The rearrangement links TRBV19 to TRBJ1-6, with D unresolved. Germline assignment: CDR1 LNHDA and CDR2 SQIVND (reference sequence). This CDR3 is built from 16 residues. V was clipped by 6 bases and J by 7 bases, with 19 bases between them. CDR3 in DNA: TGTGCCAGTAGCATGGATTCCGGACGGGAAAATTCACCCCTCCACTTT. Its protein product is CASSMDSGRENSPLHF.

In this sample, this clonotype turned up a few times. The V and J genes are TRBV12-3 or TRBV12-4 and TRBJ1-2; TRBD1 aligns across 8 bases. The junction had 13 bases not matched to a gene; V was cut back by 6 bases and J by 7 bases. The CDR3 length is 15 residues. This CDR3 is CASRGQGGSVIGYTF. The CDR3 nucleotides read TGTGCCAGCAGAGGACAGGGCGGGTCCGTAATTGGCTACACCTTC.

The V call is TRBV7-3, the J call TRBJ2-5; the D is unclear. From germline, CDR1 is SGHTA and CDR2 FQGTGA. The ends were cut back, 2 bases at V and 3 bases at J, with 13 bases in the middle. The CDR3 is 15 amino acids. CDR3 sequence: CASSLGVDYKETQYF. Written as DNA, the CDR3 is TGTGCCAGCAGCTTAGGGGTAGATTACAAAGAGACCCAGTACTTC.

The rearrangement uses TRBV28 and TRBJ2-5; TRBD1 matches at 7 bases. After removal of 6 bases from V and 2 bases from J, the junction contained 12 bases not matched to a gene. The germline CDR1 and CDR2 sequences are MDHEN and SYDVKM. The CDR3 is made up of 16 amino acids. CDR3: CASRRIGKGQQETQYF. The CDR3 nucleotides are TGTGCCAGCAGACGAATCGGTAAGGGACAGCAAGAGACCCAGTACTTC.

Notes on this clonotype: Because it lacks the conserved phenylalanine or tryptophan at the end, this CDR3 is likely a read error. The V gene is TRBV7-2, the J gene TRBJ2-3; 7 bases agree with TRBD2. Looked up from germline, CDR1 is SGHTA and CDR2 is FQGNSA. J was trimmed by 1 base and V by 0 bases; bases with no gene match: 4. This CDR3 contains 16 residues. CDR3 region: CASSLALSGGTDTQYL. The CDR3 region has the DNA TGTGCCAGCAGCTTAGCGCTCAGCGGGGGCACAGATACGCAGTATTTG.

The rearrangement links TRBV5-5 to TRBJ2-3; 8 nucleotides line up with TRBD2. The germline gives CDR1 SGHKS, CDR2 YYEKEE (reference sequence). The CDR3 is 15 amino acids. The J segment lost 6 bases and the V segment lost 2 bases, leaving 8 bases of the junction unmatched. DNA for the CDR3: TGTGCCAGCAGCTTTACTGGCGGGGGGATGGATACGCAGTATTTT. Its protein is CASSFTGGGMDTQYF.

The sample holds many counts of this clonotype. The chain recombines TRBV28 with TRBJ1-2; perhaps TRBD1 as D (5 bases). This CDR3 is built from 16 residues. Looked up from germline, CDR1 is MDHEN and CDR2 is SYDVKM. Trimming took 7 bases from V and 3 from J, leaving 21 bases between them. For the CDR3, the DNA is TGTGCCAGCATAGAGGGAGGAGGGGCGAGCGACTATGGCTACACCTTC. Translation gives CASIEGGGASDYGYTF.

This clonotype came up a few times. The chain combines TRBV7-9 with TRBJ2-1; D unclear. The CDR3 length is 12 residues. Germline lookup yields CDR1 SEHNR and CDR2 FQNEAQ (reference sequence). Trimming removed 6 bases from V and 6 bases from J, with 9 bases in between. The CDR3, as DNA: TGTGCCAGCAGTCTTAAGTCCAATGAGCAGTTCTTC. Its translation: CASSLKSNEQFF.

This clonotype showed up just a few times. CDR3 DNA sequence: TGTGCCAGCGTTCTCTGGACAGGAGAAATCACTGAAGCTTTCTTT. It is translated as CASVLWTGEITEAFF. The V call is TRBV11-1, the J call TRBJ1-1, with 7 bases fitting TRBD1. Germline values: CDR1 SGHAT, CDR2 FQDESV (reference sequence). With V trimmed by 8 bases and J by 4 bases, 13 bases remained unmatched. This CDR3 spans 15 amino acids.

Many counts were recorded for this clonotype. The gene calls are TRBV7-2 and TRBJ1-2; D is perhaps TRBD1 (6 bases). Trimming took 3 bases from V and 4 from J, leaving 15 bases between them. Looked up from germline, CDR1 is SGHTA and CDR2 is FQGNSA. The CDR3 covers 15 residues. The CDR3 is CASSLQGKEGYGYTF. In nucleotides, the CDR3 is TGTGCCAGCAGCTTGCAGGGGAAGGAGGGCTATGGCTACACCTTC.

This chain connects TRBV10-3 to TRBJ2-5; possibly TRBD2 for D (5 bases). CDR1 and CDR2 from the germline V gene are ENHRY and SYGVKD. With 6 bases removed from V and 2 bases from J, the gap between germline ends came to 10 bases. This CDR3 region has 13 residues. CDR3 residues: CAISEPGQETQYF. The CDR3 DNA follows: TGTGCCATCAGCGAACCGGGGCAAGAGACCCAGTACTTC.

Remarks on this clonotype: One junction end disagrees with the germline gene, perhaps due to a read error. The chain uses TRBV7-7 and TRBJ2-5; D is perhaps TRBD1 (6 bases). The CDR3 is made up of 14 amino acids. The germline V gene encodes CDR1 SSHAT and CDR2 FNYEAQ (reference sequence). The CDR3 region has the DNA TGTGCTAGCAGCTTGAACAGGGTTCAAGAGACCCAGTACTTC. Encoded protein: CASSLNRVQETQYF.

This clonotype was seen only a few times. The chain couples TRBV19 to TRBJ1-5, with 7 bases fitting TRBD1. CDR3 size: 15 residues. The V gene's germline CDR1 is LNHDA and CDR2 SQIVND (reference sequence). Trimming at V came to 8 bases and at J to 0 bases, leaving 7 bases not matched to a gene. This CDR3 is CASGQGGYSNQPQHF. Written as DNA, the CDR3 is TGTGCCAGTGGGCAGGGGGGGTATAGCAATCAGCCCCAGCATTTT. The full variable domain, with the rest looked up from reference TRBV19 and TRBJ1-5, is DGGITQSPKYLFRKEGQNVTLSCEQNLNHDAMYWYRQDPGQGLRLIYYSQIVNDFQKGDIAEGYSVSREKKESFPLTVTSAQKNPTAFYLCASGQGGYSNQPQHFGDGTRLSIL.

This clonotype was seen a few times. The chain combines TRBV5-1 with TRBJ2-2; 7 bases agree with TRBD1. This CDR3 has 16 residues. The germline gives CDR1 SGHRS, CDR2 YFSETQ. J gave up 1 base and V 6 bases, and 9 bases lay outside the gene matches. The CDR3 DNA reads TGCGCCAGCACCCCCCACAGGGGCGGGAACACCGGGGAGCTGTTTTTT. This gives the protein CASTPHRGGNTGELFF.

V gene TRBV7-9 combines with J gene TRBJ2-1; D is possibly TRBD1 (8 bases). The CDR3 loop spans 17 amino acids. V was trimmed by 4 bases and J by 4 bases, leaving 20 bases between them. Germline V CDR1 and CDR2: SEHNR, FQNEAQ (reference sequence). DNA for the CDR3: TGTGCCAGCAGCTCCCCTCTGGACAGGGAGGGATACAATGAGCAGTTCTTC. It specifies CASSSPLDREGYNEQFF.

This clonotype was picked up one time. The chain couples TRBV24-1 to TRBJ2-1; tentative D call: TRBD1 (5 bases). Germline assignment: CDR1 KGHDR and CDR2 SFDVKD. Trimming took off 0 bases at V and 9 bases at J, with 17 bases between the two ends. This CDR3 comprises 16 residues. The CDR3 DNA sequence: TGTGCCACCAGTGATTTGCAAACGGCAGGGTCGGGTGAGCAGTTCTTC. Encoded protein: CATSDLQTAGSGEQFF.

There are a few counts of this clonotype. V usage is TRBV7-9 and J usage is TRBJ2-5; D tentatively fits TRBD1 or TRBD2 (5 bases each). Germline V gene data show CDR1 as SEHNR and CDR2 as FQNEAQ (reference sequence). V was shortened by 3 bases and J by 4 bases, with 9 bases between the two germline ends. The CDR3 is made up of 13 amino acids. CDR3 in amino acids: CASSFQGAETQYF. The DNA of the CDR3 is TGTGCCAGCAGCTTCCAGGGAGCAGAGACCCAGTACTTC.

The rearrangement links TRBV7-2 to TRBJ1-1; D remains unclear. Germline CDR1 SGHTA, CDR2 FQGNSA. This CDR3 is 11 amino acids long. Trimming stripped 5 bases from V and 8 bases from J, with 9 bases between. CDR3 in amino acids: CASSRASEAFF. The CDR3 region has the DNA TGTGCCAGCAGCCGGGCCTCCGAAGCTTTCTTT. The full variable domain, completed using reference TRBV7-2 and TRBJ1-1, is GAGVSQSPSNKVTEKGKDVELRCDPISGHTALYWYRQSLGQGLEFLIYFQGNSAPDKSGLPSDRFSAERTGGSVSTLTIQRTQQEDSAVYLCASSRASEAFFGQGTRLTVV.

About this clonotype: A much larger clone differs by one base, so this may be a read error. The V and J genes are TRBV7-8 and TRBJ1-1; maybe TRBD1 (6 bases). V gave up 5 bases and J gave up 6 bases, with 19 bases separating them. Germline CDR1 reads SGHVS; CDR2 reads FQNEAQ. CDR3 size: 15 residues. CDR3 amino acids: CASSHFWEGDSEAFF. For the CDR3, the DNA is TGTGCCAGCAGCCACTTTTGGGAGGGGGACTCTGAAGCTTTCTTT.

A single count supports this clonotype. The chain links TRBV28 to TRBJ2-5; D is ambiguous. V dropped 6 bases and J dropped 5 bases, with 10 bases sitting between them. The germline gives CDR1 MDHEN, CDR2 SYDVKM. The CDR3 is made up of 12 amino acids. CDR3 region: CASRFESETQYF. The DNA of the CDR3 is TGTGCCAGCAGGTTTGAGAGTGAGACCCAGTACTTC. The whole variable domain, filled in from reference TRBV28 and TRBJ2-5, reads DVKVTQSSRYLVKRTGEKVFLECVQDMDHENMFWYRQDPGLGLRLIYFSYDVKMKEKGDIPEGYSVSREKKERFSLILESASTNQTSMYLCASRFESETQYFGPGTRLLVL.

The V call is TRBV7-9, the J call TRBJ1-2, with 12 nucleotides matching TRBD1. The CDR3 has 16 residues. Germline values: CDR1 SEHNR, CDR2 FQNEAQ (reference sequence). The J segment lost 3 bases and the V segment lost 3 bases, leaving 5 bases of the junction unmatched. The CDR3 DNA sequence: TGTGCCAGCAGCTTGGGGGACAGGGGGCGTCACTATGGCTACACCTTC. The encoded protein is CASSLGDRGRHYGYTF.

The J gene is TRBJ1-2, the V gene TRBV28; D gene ambiguous. CDR3 length: 13 residues. Germline V CDR1 and CDR2: MDHEN, SYDVKM. Trimming removed 5 bases at V and 8 bases at J, with 15 bases between. CDR3 sequence (DNA): TGTGCCAGCAGTCCGGTCAGGATCGCCGGCTACACCTTC. This gives the protein CASSPVRIAGYTF.

This clonotype was seen only a few times. The chain uses TRBV5-6 and TRBJ1-4, with 8 nucleotides matching TRBD1. The CDR3 is made up of 15 amino acids. After removal of 3 bases from V and 6 bases from J, the junction contained 7 bases not matched to a gene. Germline CDR1 SGHDT, CDR2 YYEEEE. CDR3 coding DNA: TGTGCCAGCAGCTCCGGGGGACAGGACGATGAAAAACTGTTTTTT. Amino acid sequence: CASSSGGQDDEKLFF.

The chain links TRBV12-3 or TRBV12-4 to TRBJ1-1; 7 nucleotides agree with TRBD1. V dropped 10 bases and J dropped 5; count of bases not matched to a gene: 7. This CDR3 has 12 amino acids. The CDR3 sequence is CAILRGGTEAFF. DNA for the CDR3: TGTGCCATCCTCAGGGGGGGGACTGAAGCTTTCTTT.